This T cell receptor beta chain was profiled in a study of post-analysis software for immune sequencing data. Unique-molecular-identifier-tagged TCR beta cDNA libraries were used. Using its own MiXCR run on the PCR reads, TCRdb lists one record per CDR3 protein. Of a few hundred thousand distinct CDR3 sequences in the sample, roughly 35% were seen once. General study findings and limits: Patients carried 5 or 6 TRBV segments more frequently than controls did, and TRBV5-6, TRBV5-1 and TRBV20-1 were among them.

Trimming took off 5 bases at V and 4 bases at J, with 15 bases between the two ends. Per the germline V gene, CDR1 is DFQATT and CDR2 is SNEGSKA (reference sequence). CDR3 length: 13 amino acids. Points on this clonotype: Its antigen is unidentified.

This receptor was taken from a girl aged 5-17 years with multiple sclerosis. The chain couples TRBV20-1 to TRBJ2-7; maybe TRBD2 (5 bases). The sequencing input was blood. CDR3 DNA: TGCAGTGCTGAGGGCCTTGAAAATTACGAGCAGTACTTC. It encodes CSAEGLENYEQYF.